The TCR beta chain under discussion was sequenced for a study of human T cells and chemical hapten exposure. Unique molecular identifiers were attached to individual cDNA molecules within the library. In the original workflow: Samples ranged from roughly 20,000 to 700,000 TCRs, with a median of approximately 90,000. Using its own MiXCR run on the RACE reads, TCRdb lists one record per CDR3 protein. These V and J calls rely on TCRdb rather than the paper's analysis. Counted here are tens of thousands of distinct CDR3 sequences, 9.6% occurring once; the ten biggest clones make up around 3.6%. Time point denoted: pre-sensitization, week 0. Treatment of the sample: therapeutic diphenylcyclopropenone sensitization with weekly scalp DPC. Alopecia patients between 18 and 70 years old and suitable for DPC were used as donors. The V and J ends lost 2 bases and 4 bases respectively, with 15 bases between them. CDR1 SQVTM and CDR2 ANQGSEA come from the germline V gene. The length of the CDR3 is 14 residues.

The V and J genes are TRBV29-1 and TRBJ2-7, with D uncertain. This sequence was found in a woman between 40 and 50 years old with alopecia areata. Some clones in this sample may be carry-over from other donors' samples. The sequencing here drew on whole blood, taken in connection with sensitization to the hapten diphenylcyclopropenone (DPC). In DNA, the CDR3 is TGCAGCGTTGAATACGCCCGCCGACCATACGAGCAGTACTTC. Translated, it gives CSVEYARRPYEQYF.